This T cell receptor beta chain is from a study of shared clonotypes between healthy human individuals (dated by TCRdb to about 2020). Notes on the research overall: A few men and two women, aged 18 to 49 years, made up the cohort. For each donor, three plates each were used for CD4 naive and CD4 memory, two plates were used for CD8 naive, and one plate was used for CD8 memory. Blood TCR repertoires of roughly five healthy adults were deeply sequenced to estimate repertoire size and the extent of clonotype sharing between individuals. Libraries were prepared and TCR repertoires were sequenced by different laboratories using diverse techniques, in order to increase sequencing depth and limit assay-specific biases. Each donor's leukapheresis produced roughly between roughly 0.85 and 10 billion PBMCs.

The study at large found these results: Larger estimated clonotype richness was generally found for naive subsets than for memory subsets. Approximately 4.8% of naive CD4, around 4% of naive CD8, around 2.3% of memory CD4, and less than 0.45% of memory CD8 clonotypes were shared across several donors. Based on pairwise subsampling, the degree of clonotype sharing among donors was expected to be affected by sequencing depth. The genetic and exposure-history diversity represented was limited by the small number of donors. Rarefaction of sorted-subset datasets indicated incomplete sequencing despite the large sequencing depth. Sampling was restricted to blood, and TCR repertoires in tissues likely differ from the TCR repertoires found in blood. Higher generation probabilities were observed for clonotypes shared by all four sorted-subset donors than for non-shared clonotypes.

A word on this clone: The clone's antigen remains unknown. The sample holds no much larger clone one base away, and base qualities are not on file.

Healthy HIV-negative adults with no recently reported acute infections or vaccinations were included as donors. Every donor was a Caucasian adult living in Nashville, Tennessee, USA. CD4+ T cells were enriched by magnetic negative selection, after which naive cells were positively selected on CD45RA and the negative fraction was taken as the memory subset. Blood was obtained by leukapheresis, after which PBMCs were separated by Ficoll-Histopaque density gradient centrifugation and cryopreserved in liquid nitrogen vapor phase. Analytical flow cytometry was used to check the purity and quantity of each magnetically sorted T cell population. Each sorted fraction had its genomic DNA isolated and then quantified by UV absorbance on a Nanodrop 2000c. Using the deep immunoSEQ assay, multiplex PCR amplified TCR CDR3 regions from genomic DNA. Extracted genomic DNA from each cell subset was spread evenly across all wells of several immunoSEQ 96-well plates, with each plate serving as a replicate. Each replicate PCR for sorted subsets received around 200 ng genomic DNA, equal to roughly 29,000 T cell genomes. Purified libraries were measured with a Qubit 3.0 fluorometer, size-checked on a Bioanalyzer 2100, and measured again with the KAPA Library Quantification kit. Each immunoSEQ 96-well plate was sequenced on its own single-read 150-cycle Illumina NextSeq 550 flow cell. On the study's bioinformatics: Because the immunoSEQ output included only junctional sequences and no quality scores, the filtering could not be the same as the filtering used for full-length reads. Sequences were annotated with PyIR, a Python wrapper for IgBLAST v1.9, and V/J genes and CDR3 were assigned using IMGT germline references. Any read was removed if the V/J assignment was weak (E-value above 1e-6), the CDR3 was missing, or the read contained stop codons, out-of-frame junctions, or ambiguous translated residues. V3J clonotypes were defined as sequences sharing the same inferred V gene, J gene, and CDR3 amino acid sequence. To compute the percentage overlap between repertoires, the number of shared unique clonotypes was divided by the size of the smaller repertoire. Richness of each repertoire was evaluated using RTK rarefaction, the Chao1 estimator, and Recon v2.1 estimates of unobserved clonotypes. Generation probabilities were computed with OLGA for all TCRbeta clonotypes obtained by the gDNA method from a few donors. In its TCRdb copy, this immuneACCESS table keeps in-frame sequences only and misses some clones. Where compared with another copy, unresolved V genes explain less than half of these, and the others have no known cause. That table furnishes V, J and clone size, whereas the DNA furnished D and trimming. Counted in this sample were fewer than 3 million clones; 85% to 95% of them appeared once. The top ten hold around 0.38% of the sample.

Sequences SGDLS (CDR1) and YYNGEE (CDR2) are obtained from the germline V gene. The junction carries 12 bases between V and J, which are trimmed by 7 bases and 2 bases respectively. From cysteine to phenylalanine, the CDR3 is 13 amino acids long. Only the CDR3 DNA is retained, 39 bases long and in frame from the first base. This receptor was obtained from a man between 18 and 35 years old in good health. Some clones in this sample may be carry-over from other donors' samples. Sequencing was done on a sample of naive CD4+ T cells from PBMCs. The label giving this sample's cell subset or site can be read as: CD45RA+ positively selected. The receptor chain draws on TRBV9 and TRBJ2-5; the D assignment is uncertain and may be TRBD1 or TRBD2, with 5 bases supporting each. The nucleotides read TGTGCCAGCGGCGAGGGACGGCAAGAGACCCAGTACTTC. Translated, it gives CASGEGRQETQYF.